This record looks at one TCR beta chain sequence and its context. Its target is unknown. One entry per CDR3 protein results from TCRdb running MiXCR on the 5' RACE reads. This sample yields 350,000 or so distinct CDR3 sequences, of which around 20% are seen a single time; approximately 12% belongs to the top ten. The sample is drawn from a study of T-cell memory formation after mild COVID-19. Study-level information: Clustering of TCRs was largely donor specific. Overall study findings and caveats: Cross-reactive memory appears to have joined, as suggested by some responding clones showing up in pre-infection memory. Clones that contracted from day 15 to 85 were balanced CD4/CD8, while later expanders leaned CD4+. The CD4+ clones that contracted clustered mainly within CM and EM, and the CD8+ clones concentrated in EMRA.

Sequenced: PBMCs or a T cell subset sorted from them (not recorded which). This TCR was sampled from an adult woman who had mild COVID-19 (a few samples of this study predate the infection). Cell type and time point are not known.

This chain's CDR3 is CASSKGYNEQFF. The CDR3 DNA reads TGTGCCAGTAGTAAGGGATACAATGAGCAGTTCTTC. The J gene is TRBJ2-1, the V gene TRBV19, with D uncertain. CDR1 and CDR2 from the germline V gene are LNHDA and SQIVND (reference sequence). Trimming left V 4 bases short and J 4 bases short, with 5 bases between. CDR3 length: 12 amino acids.